This TCR beta chain originates from a study of PD-L1 blockade in urothelial cancer. Background on the study: Samples of blood were analyzed 3 weeks (second dose) and 6 weeks after treatment start. Study outcomes and limitations: At the 3-week point, tumor-associated blood clones expanded more in durable-benefit patients.

V lost 6 bases to trimming and J lost 3 bases; unmatched junction nucleotides: 3. CDR3 size: 14 residues. Germline loops: CDR1 MNHEY, CDR2 SMNVEV (reference sequence). Some clones are missing from TCRdb's copy, which holds only in-frame ones; the method was immunoSEQ multiplex PCR. Of 100,000 to 150,000 clones listed, 86% are singletons. Time point denoted: peripheral blood 6 weeks after treatment start. Disease in patients was locally advanced or metastatic urothelial carcinoma. This clone has a handful of counts. The antigen remains undetermined. This TCR was recovered from a man aged 45-65 years with urothelial cancer. Specimen: PBMCs, collected around atezolizumab (anti-PD-L1) treatment. The chain joins TRBV27 to TRBJ2-7; 12 positions match TRBD2. The chain's CDR3 is CASRRTSGIYEQYF. CDR3 in DNA: TGTGCCAGCAGGAGGACTAGCGGGATCTACGAGCAGTACTTC.